Many counts were recorded for the clone carrying this T cell receptor (beta chain). The target antigen is unknown. Using a J-beta primer mix together with a sample-barcoded 5' primer, a second PCR was run for roughly 7 to 11 cycles. A tag from a template-switch adaptor with 12 random nucleotides marked each cDNA molecule. TCRdb independently ran MiXCR on the 5' RACE reads; one entry per CDR3 protein. In the table there are about 840,000 distinct CDR3 sequences, under 35% of which are singletons. This specimen comes from a study of blood T cells in healthy people across ages. V lost 5 bases and J lost 5, with 22 bases in between. This CDR3 comprises 16 residues. Study-level findings and limits: Per million T cells, TCR beta diversity dropped roughly linearly as age increased.

This sample was also put to use in a study of T cells of mothers and their children.

Sequencing was done on a sample of blood. The receptor's source is a woman aged 40 to 50 in good health. J is TRBJ2-7 and V is TRBV12-3 or TRBV12-4; D possibly corresponds to TRBD1 (5 bases). CDR3 protein: CASSPRSGLSSHEQYF. The CDR3 nucleotides read TGTGCCAGCAGTCCAAGGTCAGGGTTAAGCAGCCACGAGCAGTACTTC.